One sample yielded the 9 T cell receptor beta chains listed below, sequenced in a study of control samples from healthy donors and cancer patients (dated by TCRdb to 2019 to 2021). The library was made by the immunoSEQ multiplex PCR assay. TCRdb took over this immuneACCESS table, retaining in-frame rearrangements with V and J assigned. Such tables are incomplete; in checked studies, under half of the missing clones stem from an unresolved V gene, and the remainder is unexplained. The sample table contains 75,000 to 90,000 clones; only one count was recorded for 89% of them. The ten largest account for under 7.5% of the sample. The material sequenced was blood. Every receptor here comes from a man between 50 and 59 years old in good health.

This clone has a handful of counts. DNA of the CDR3: TGTGCCACCGGGACAGGGAACTCTTATAGTGAAAAACTGTTTTTT. This sequence encodes CATGTGNSYSEKLFF. The chain employs TRBV11-2 and TRBJ1-4, with 9 bases identical to TRBD1. Germline CDR1 is SGHAT and CDR2 is FQNNGV. V lost 10 bases, J lost 7 bases, and 13 bases stayed unmatched. This CDR3 contains 15 residues.

This chain links TRBV6-5 with TRBJ2-5; the D is unclear. The germline gives CDR1 MNHEY, CDR2 SVGAGI. This CDR3 is 13 amino acids long. V gave up 6 bases and J gave up 7 bases, with 15 bases separating them. The CDR3 DNA reads as TGTGCCAGCAGACTGGACCCGGTGAGGACCCAGTACTTC. It encodes CASRLDPVRTQYF.

The rearrangement joins TRBV27 to TRBJ1-1; maybe TRBD1 (5 bases). The length of the CDR3 is 14 residues. Germline V gene lookup returns CDR1 MNHEY and CDR2 SMNVEV (reference sequence). Between the trimmed V and J ends, which lost 2 bases and 6 bases, there was a span of 13 bases. The CDR3, as DNA: TGTGCCAGCAGTTTACCTCAGGGTATCGCTGAAGCTTTCTTT. This gives the protein CASSLPQGIAEAFF.

This chain links TRBV19 with TRBJ2-2; D is perhaps TRBD1 or TRBD2 (5 bases each). Germline CDR1 is LNHDA and CDR2 is SQIVND (reference sequence). This CDR3 is built from 16 residues. V dropped 7 bases and J dropped 2 bases, with 17 bases sitting between them. The CDR3: CASNTLGAPNTGELFF. As DNA, the CDR3 is TGTGCCAGTAACACCCTCGGGGCTCCCAACACCGGGGAGCTGTTTTTT.

The chain joins TRBV10-1 to TRBJ2-7; 7 bases line up with TRBD1. The CDR3 is 14 residues long. CDR1 and CDR2 (germline): WNHNN, SYGVQD (reference sequence). The V and J ends lost 4 bases and 4 bases, in that order; junction bases with no gene match: 7. The CDR3 nucleotides are TGCGCCAGCAGTGTATCACAGGGGTCGTACGAGCAGTACTTC. This gives the protein CASSVSQGSYEQYF.

This clone was observed once. The chain recombines TRBV5-1 with TRBJ2-5; 16 nucleotides align to TRBD2. The length of the CDR3 is 15 residues. After removal of 4 bases from V and 5 bases from J, the junction contained 2 bases not matched to a gene. The germline CDR1 and CDR2 sequences are SGHRS and YFSETQ. The DNA of the CDR3 is TGCGCCAGCAGCGGGACTAGCGGGGGGGCTGAGACCCAGTACTTC. Its protein is CASSGTSGGAETQYF.

The chain has TRBV2 and TRBJ2-7; D unclear. Germline lookup yields CDR1 SNHLY and CDR2 FYNNEI. The CDR3 extends over 14 amino acids. Trimming took 5 bases from V and 3 from J, leaving 14 bases between them. Here the CDR3 reads CASSPSGSFYEQYF. CDR3 nucleotide sequence: TGTGCCAGCAGTCCATCGGGTAGTTTCTACGAGCAGTACTTC.

This rearrangement joins TRBV6-5 to TRBJ2-1, with no clear D. Per the germline V gene, CDR1 is MNHEY and CDR2 is SVGAGI. V lost 8 bases, J lost 1 base, and 12 bases lay in between. This CDR3 comprises 14 residues. The CDR3 here is CASSAGLSYNEQFF. The CDR3 DNA sequence: TGTGCCAGCTCCGCCGGGCTATCCTACAATGAGCAGTTCTTC.

The chain couples TRBV6-1 to TRBJ2-6; D ambiguous. The CDR3 is 17 amino acids. V was pared by 4 bases and J by 3 bases, with 16 bases between. Germline-derived CDR1 and CDR2 are MNHNS and SASEGT. In DNA, the CDR3 is TGTGCCAGCAGTGCCGGCCCAGTAGTTAGTGGGGCCAACGTCCTGACTTTC. Its protein product is CASSAGPVVSGANVLTF.